The T cell receptor beta chain under discussion was sequenced for a study of T cells in Graves' hyperthyroidism and ophthalmopathy. The wider study: The initial diagnosis was the point when peripheral blood was collected, ahead of any treatment.

Amplified TCR beta CDR3 regions derived from RNA transcripts. First-round RT-PCR with HTBI primers amplified the TCR CDR3 region. TCRdb processed the multiplex PCR reads anew with MiXCR; each CDR3 protein has one entry. Of some 500,000 distinct CDR3 sequences in the sample, about 24% were seen once. Germline loops: CDR1 DFQATT, CDR2 SNEGSKA (reference sequence). Losses at the gene ends were 5 bases for V and 4 bases for J; bases not matched to a gene: 8. The CDR3 covers 15 residues. This clonotype has just a few counts. The origin of this receptor is a woman aged 25-40 years with Graves' ophthalmopathy. The chain has TRBV20-1 and TRBJ1-2; 12 positions match TRBD1. Source material: blood. This CDR3 is CSAPGQGALGYGYTF. CDR3 DNA: TGCAGTGCTCCGGGACAGGGGGCACTGGGCTATGGCTACACCTTC.